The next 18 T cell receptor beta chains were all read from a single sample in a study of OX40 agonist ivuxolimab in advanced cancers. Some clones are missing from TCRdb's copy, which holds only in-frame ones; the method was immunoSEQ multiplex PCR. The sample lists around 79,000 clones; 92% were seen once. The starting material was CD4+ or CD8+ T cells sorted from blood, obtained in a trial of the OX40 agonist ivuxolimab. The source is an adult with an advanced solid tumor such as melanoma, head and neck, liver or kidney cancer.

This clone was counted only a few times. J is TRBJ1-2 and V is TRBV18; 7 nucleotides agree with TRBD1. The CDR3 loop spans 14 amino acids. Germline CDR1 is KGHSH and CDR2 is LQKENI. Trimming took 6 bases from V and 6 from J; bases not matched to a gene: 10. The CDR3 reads CASSLTRDRHGYTF. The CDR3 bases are TGTGCCAGCTCGCTGACTCGGGACAGACATGGCTACACCTTC.

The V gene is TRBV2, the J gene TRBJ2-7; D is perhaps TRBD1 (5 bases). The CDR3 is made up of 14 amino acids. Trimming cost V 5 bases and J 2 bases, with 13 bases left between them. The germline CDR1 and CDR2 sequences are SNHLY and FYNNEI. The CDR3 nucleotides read TGTGCCAGCAGTTTAGTTGGACACACCTACGAGCAGTACTTC. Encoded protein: CASSLVGHTYEQYF.

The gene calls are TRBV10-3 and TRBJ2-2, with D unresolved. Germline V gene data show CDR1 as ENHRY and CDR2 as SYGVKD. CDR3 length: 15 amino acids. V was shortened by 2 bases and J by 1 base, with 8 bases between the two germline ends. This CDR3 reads CAISEVWENTGELFF. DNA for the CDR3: TGTGCCATCAGTGAGGTATGGGAGAACACCGGGGAGCTGTTTTTT.

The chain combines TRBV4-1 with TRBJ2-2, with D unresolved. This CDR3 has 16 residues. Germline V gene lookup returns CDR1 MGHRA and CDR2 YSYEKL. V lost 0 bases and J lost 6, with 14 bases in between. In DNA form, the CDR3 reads TGCGCCAGCAGCCAAGATCCCGGAATTGGCGCCGGGGAGCTGTTTTTT. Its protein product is CASSQDPGIGAGELFF.

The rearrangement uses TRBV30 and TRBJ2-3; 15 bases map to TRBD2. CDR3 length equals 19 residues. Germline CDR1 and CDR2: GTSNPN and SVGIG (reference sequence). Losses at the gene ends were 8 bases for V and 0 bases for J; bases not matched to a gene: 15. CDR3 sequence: CAQSARTSGGGLSTDTQYF. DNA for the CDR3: TGTGCCCAAAGTGCCCGGACTAGCGGGGGGGGTTTGAGCACAGATACGCAGTATTTT.

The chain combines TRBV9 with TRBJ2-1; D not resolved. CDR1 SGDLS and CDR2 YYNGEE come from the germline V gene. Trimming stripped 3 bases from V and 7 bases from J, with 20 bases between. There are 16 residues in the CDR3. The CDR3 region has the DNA TGTGCCAGCAGCGATTCCCGGGCCGCCTTCGGGAATGAGCAGTTCTTC. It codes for CASSDSRAAFGNEQFF. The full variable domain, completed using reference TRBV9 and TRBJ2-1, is DSGVTQTPKHLITATGQRVTLRCSPRSGDLSVYWYQQSLDQGLQFLIQYYNGEERAKGNILERFSAQQFPDLHSELNLSSLELGDSALYFCASSDSRAAFGNEQFFGPGTRLTVL.

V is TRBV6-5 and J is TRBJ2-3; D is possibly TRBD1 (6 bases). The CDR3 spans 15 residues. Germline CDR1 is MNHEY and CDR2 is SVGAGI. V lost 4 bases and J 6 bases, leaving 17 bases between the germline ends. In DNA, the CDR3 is TGTGCCAGCAGTTTGAGCCGGGACACCTCGGATACGCAGTATTTT. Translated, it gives CASSLSRDTSDTQYF.

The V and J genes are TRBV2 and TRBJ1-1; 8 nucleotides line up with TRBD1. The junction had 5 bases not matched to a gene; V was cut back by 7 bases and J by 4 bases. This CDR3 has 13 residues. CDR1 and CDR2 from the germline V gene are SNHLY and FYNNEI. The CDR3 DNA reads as TGTGCCAGCAACAGGGGGGAGAGCACTGAAGCTTTCTTT. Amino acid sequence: CASNRGESTEAFF.

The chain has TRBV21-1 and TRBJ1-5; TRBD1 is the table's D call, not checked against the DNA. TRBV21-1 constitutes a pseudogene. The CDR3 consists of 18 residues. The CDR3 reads CASSNGRGGDYSNQPQHF. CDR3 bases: TGTGCCAGCAGCAATGGCCGAGGGGGAGACTATAGCAATCAGCCCCAGCATTTT.

CDR3 bases: TGTGCCAGCAGCCCGTGGACTAGCGGGGGGGATAATGAGCAGTTCTTC. It codes for CASSPWTSGGDNEQFF. V is TRBV9 and J is TRBJ2-1; 15 nucleotides match TRBD2. With 4 bases clipped from V and 7 bases from J, the junction kept 6 bases outside the gene matches. The germline V gene encodes CDR1 SGDLS and CDR2 YYNGEE. This CDR3 contains 16 residues.

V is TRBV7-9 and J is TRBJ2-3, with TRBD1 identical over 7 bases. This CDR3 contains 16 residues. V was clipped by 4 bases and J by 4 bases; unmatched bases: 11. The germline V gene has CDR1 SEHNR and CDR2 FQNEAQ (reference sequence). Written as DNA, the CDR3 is TGTGCCAGCAGCTCCCCAGGGGGATCCGTCGCAGATACGCAGTATTTT. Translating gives CASSSPGGSVADTQYF.

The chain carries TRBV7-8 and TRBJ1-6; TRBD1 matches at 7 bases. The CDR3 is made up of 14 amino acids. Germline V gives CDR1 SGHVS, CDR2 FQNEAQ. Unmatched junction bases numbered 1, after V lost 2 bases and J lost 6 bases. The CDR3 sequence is CASSLQGGNSPLHF. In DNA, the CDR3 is TGTGCCAGCAGCTTACAGGGGGGTAATTCACCCCTCCACTTT.

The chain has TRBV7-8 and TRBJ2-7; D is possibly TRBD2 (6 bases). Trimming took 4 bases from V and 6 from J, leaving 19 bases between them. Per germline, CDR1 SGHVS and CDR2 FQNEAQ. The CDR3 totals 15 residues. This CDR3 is CASSYALAAAIEQYF. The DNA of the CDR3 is TGTGCCAGCAGCTACGCACTAGCTGCGGCGATCGAGCAGTACTTC. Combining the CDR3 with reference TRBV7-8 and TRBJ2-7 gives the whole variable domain GAGVSQSPRYKVAKRGQDVALRCDPISGHVSLFWYQQALGQGPEFLTYFQNEAQLDKSGLPSDRFFAERPEGSVSTLKIQRTQQEDSAVYLCASSYALAAAIEQYFGPGTRLTVT.

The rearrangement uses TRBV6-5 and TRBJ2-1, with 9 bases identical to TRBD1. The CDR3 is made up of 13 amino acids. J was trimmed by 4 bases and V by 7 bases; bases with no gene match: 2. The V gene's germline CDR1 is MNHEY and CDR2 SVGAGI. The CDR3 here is CASKGTGYNEQFF. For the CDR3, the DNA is TGTGCCAGCAAGGGGACAGGGTACAATGAGCAGTTCTTC.

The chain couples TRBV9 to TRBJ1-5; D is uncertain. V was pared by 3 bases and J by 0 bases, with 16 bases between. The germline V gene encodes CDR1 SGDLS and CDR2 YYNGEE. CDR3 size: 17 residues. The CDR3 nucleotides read TGTGCCAGCAGCGCTCACCCGGACGGTTATAGCAATCAGCCCCAGCATTTT. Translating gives CASSAHPDGYSNQPQHF.

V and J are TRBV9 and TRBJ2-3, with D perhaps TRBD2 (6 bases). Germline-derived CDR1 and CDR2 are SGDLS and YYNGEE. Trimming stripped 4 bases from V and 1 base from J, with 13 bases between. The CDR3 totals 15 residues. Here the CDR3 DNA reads TGTGCCAGCAGCCTCGAACTAGCTGGCACAGATACGCAGTATTTT. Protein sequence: CASSLELAGTDTQYF.

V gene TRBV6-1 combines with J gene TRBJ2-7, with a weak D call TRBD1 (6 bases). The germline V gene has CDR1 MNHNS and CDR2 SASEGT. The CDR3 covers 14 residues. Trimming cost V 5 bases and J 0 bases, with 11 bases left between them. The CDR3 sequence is CASSPRGGSYEQYF. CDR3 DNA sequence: TGTGCCAGCAGTCCCCGAGGGGGCTCCTACGAGCAGTACTTC.

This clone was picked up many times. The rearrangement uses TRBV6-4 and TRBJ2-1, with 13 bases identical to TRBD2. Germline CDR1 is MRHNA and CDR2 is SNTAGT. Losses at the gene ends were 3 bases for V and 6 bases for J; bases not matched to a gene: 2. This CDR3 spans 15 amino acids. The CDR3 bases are TGTGCCAGCAGTGAACTAGCGGGGGGGCCCAATGAGCAGTTCTTC. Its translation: CASSELAGGPNEQFF.